This is a list of T cell receptor beta chains from one sample in a study of T cell responses to AZD1222 COVID-19 vaccine. Repertoires were generated with immunoSEQ multiplex PCR, while TCRdb's copy carries only in-frame clones and drops some. The sample consists of around 190,000 clones, around 94% of them appearing once. The material sequenced was peripheral blood, taken 28 days after the second AZD1222 dose. Receptors originate from an adult who received the AZD1222 COVID-19 vaccine. The CDR3 runs from the conserved cysteine through the conserved F or W. A D gene is named only where the DNA matches it firmly. Clone size, where shown, is once, few, many, or a class for clones that have expanded.

v_call	j_call	d_call	clone_size	cdr3_aa	cdr3_nt
TRBV28	TRBJ1-5	TRBD1	.	CASASTGAGNQPQHF	TGTGCCAGCGCGTCGACAGGGGCGGGCAATCAGCCCCAGCATTTT
TRBV18	TRBJ2-4	TRBD1	.	CASSPRNKGQGAKNIQYF	TGTGCCAGCTCACCACGAAATAAGGGACAGGGGGCCAAAAACATTCAGTACTTC
TRBV5-5	TRBJ2-7	.	.	CASSLGTDYEQYF	TGTGCCAGCAGCCTCGGGACGGACTACGAGCAGTACTTC
TRBV4-2	TRBJ2-1	TRBD2	.	CASSQGLAGGPIHNEQFF	TGTGCCAGCAGCCAAGGGCTAGCGGGAGGGCCTATCCACAATGAGCAGTTCTTC
TRBV6-6	TRBJ1-1	TRBD1	.	CASSTDRGGSTEAFF	TGTGCCAGCAGTACGGACAGGGGTGGTAGCACTGAAGCTTTCTTT
TRBV24-1	TRBJ1-5	TRBD1	.	CATSDAQGASQPQHF	TGTGCCACCAGTGATGCCCAGGGGGCGAGTCAGCCCCAGCATTTT
TRBV19	TRBJ1-1	.	.	CASSLGGIDTEAFF	TGTGCCAGTAGCCTAGGAGGGATTGACACTGAAGCTTTCTTT
TRBV9	TRBJ2-3	.	.	CASSAKRLSTDTQYF	TGTGCCAGCAGCGCCAAGCGGCTAAGCACAGATACGCAGTATTTT
TRBV4-1	TRBJ2-5	TRBD2	.	CASSRTHSGSAETQYF	TGCGCCAGCAGCCGTACTCATAGCGGGAGTGCGGAGACCCAGTACTTC
TRBV6-6	TRBJ1-1	.	.	CASSYLLAPGEAFF	TGTGCCAGCAGTTACCTTCTGGCCCCCGGGGAAGCTTTCTTT
TRBV3-1/TRBV3-2	TRBJ2-3	.	.	CASSQRRQLDTQYF	TGTGCCAGCAGCCAACGCCGACAGTTAGATACGCAGTATTTT
TRBV6-2/TRBV6-3	TRBJ1-1	.	.	CASSSRMVDTEAFF	TGTGCCAGCAGTTCACGTATGGTAGATACTGAAGCTTTCTTT
TRBV28	TRBJ2-7	TRBD1	once	CASNGPGTGRYEQYF	TGTGCCAGCAACGGCCCCGGGACAGGGAGATACGAGCAGTACTTC
TRBV19	TRBJ1-2	.	.	CASKPGTSYGYTF	TGTGCCAGTAAACCAGGCACGAGCTATGGCTACACCTTC
TRBV5-4	TRBJ1-2	TRBD1	.	CASSTIGQGVANYGYTF	TGTGCCAGCAGCACGATAGGACAGGGGGTGGCCAACTATGGCTACACCTTC
TRBV19	TRBJ1-5	.	.	CASRTDRTDQPQHF	TGTGCCAGTAGAACCGACAGAACGGATCAGCCCCAGCATTTT
TRBV5-5	TRBJ2-1	TRBD2	.	CASSSMGGASYNEQFF	TGTGCCAGCAGCTCGATGGGAGGGGCCTCCTACAATGAGCAGTTCTTC
TRBV6-1	TRBJ1-5	.	.	CASSEAPGVKPQHF	TGTGCCAGCAGTGAAGCCCCCGGGGTGAAGCCCCAGCATTTT
TRBV7-9	TRBJ2-3	.	once	CASSSGQTDTQYF	TGTGCCAGCAGCTCTGGACAGACAGATACGCAGTATTTT
TRBV6-4	TRBJ2-2	.	.	CASRAAGYTTGELFF	TGTGCCAGCAGAGCGGCAGGGTATACCACCGGGGAGCTGTTTTTT
TRBV29-1	TRBJ1-2	.	.	CSVEEGDLYGYTF	TGCAGCGTTGAAGAGGGGGACCTCTATGGCTACACCTTC
TRBV27	TRBJ2-1	.	.	CASRLRSQYNEQFF	TGTGCCAGCAGACTCCGGTCGCAATACAATGAGCAGTTCTTC
TRBV7-9	TRBJ1-2	TRBD1	.	CASSLASGGSDGYTF	TGTGCCAGCAGTTTAGCATCAGGGGGGAGTGATGGCTACACCTTC
TRBV5-6	TRBJ1-2	.	.	CASSFPETNYGYTF	TGTGCCAGCAGCTTTCCGGAGACTAACTATGGCTACACCTTC
TRBV3-1/TRBV3-2	TRBJ1-1	.	.	CASSLPGNTEAFF	TGTGCCAGCAGCCTCCCGGGGAACACTGAAGCTTTCTTT
TRBV28	TRBJ2-7	.	.	CASSWGRRGGYDEQYF	TGTGCCAGCAGTTGGGGGAGAAGAGGGGGGTATGACGAGCAGTACTTC
TRBV6-5	TRBJ2-5	.	.	CASSYSRETQYF	TGTGCCAGCAGTTACTCGAGGGAGACCCAGTACTTC
TRBV6-2/TRBV6-3	TRBJ2-3	.	.	CASSVALPDTQYF	TGTGCCAGCAGTGTTGCCCTACCAGATACGCAGTATTTT
TRBV11-2	TRBJ1-1	.	.	CASSSDRNTEAFF	TGTGCCAGCAGCTCGGACAGGAACACTGAAGCTTTCTTT
TRBV25-1	TRBJ2-3	.	.	CASSPGSRDTQYF	TGTGCCAGCAGCCCTGGGTCTCGGGATACGCAGTATTTT
TRBV9	TRBJ1-1	.	.	CASSDARDTEAFF	TGTGCCAGCAGTGACGCCCGGGACACTGAAGCTTTCTTT
TRBV6-4	TRBJ1-6	TRBD1	.	CASSPQGEGNSPLHF	TGTGCCAGCAGTCCCCAGGGGGAAGGGAATTCACCCCTCCACTTT
TRBV2	TRBJ1-4	.	.	CASMRRATNEKLFF	TGTGCCAGCATGAGGAGAGCAACTAATGAAAAACTGTTTTTT
TRBV7-9	TRBJ2-7	.	.	CASSPPHRDYEQYF	TGTGCCAGCAGCCCCCCGCACAGGGACTACGAGCAGTACTTC
TRBV2	TRBJ1-1	.	once	CASSAGNTEAFF	TGTGCCAGCAGTGCGGGGAACACTGAAGCTTTCTTT
TRBV6-1	TRBJ2-7	.	.	CASSEARTYEQYF	TGTGCCAGCAGTGAGGCGAGGACCTACGAGCAGTACTTC
TRBV30	TRBJ1-5	.	.	CAWSAGIRNQPQHF	TGTGCCTGGAGTGCCGGGATTCGCAATCAGCCCCAGCATTTT
TRBV2	TRBJ1-2	.	.	CASSVLGEGTYGYTF	TGTGCCAGCAGTGTTTTAGGGGAAGGAACCTATGGCTACACCTTC
TRBV19	TRBJ1-1	.	.	CASNVNTEAFF	TGTGCCAGTAATGTGAACACTGAAGCTTTCTTT
TRBV19	TRBJ1-2	TRBD1	.	CASSGQGAHYGYTF	TGTGCCAGTAGCGGACAGGGGGCGCATTATGGCTACACCTTC
TRBV6-5	TRBJ1-4	.	once	CASHDAGKLFF	TGTGCCAGCCATGACGCCGGAAAACTGTTTTTT
TRBV11-1	TRBJ2-3	.	.	CASSITPVIPDTQYF	TGTGCCAGCAGCATAACTCCAGTTATACCAGATACGCAGTATTTT